The source of this TCR beta chain is a study of patients and donors after allogeneic stem cell transplantation. TCRdb reprocessed the RT-PCR reads with MiXCR, giving one entry per CDR3 protein. Of roughly 880,000 distinct CDR3 sequences in the sample, 18% were seen once. This CDR3 comprises 16 residues. The germline CDR1 and CDR2 sequences are SEHNR and FQNEAQ (reference sequence). The ends lost 0 bases at V and 5 bases at J; junction bases unmatched: 9. This clonotype was detected a few times. The TCR was taken from a human donor who was either an allogeneic HSCT recipient or a stem cell or donor lymphocyte infusion donor (not recorded which). It is not recorded whose cells these are; they may come from a transplant donor. Sequenced input: blood, either unsorted or a sorted T cell fraction (not recorded which). The chain is built from TRBV7-9 and TRBJ1-1; 7 bases align to TRBD1. In DNA, the CDR3 is TGTGCCAGCAGCTTAGCTAATGCAGGGGGTAAGACTGAAGCTTTCTTT. Translated: CASSLANAGGKTEAFF.